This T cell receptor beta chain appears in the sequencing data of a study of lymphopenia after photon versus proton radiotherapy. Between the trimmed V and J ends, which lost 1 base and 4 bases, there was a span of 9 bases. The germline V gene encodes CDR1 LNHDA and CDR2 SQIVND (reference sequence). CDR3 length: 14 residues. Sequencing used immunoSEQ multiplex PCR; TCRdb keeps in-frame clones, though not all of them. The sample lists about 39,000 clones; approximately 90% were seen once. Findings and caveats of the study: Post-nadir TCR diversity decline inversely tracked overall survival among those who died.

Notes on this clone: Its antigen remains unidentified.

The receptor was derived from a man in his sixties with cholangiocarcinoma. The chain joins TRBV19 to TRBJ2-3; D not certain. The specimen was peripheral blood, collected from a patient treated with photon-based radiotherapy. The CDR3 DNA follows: TGTGCCAGTAGTATAGGCCAAATGGCAGATACGCAGTATTTT. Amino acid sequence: CASSIGQMADTQYF.